What follows are 25 T cell receptor beta chains derived from one specimen sequenced in a study of T cells after yellow fever vaccination (dated by TCRdb to between 2018 and 2020). The protocol used for the library was 5' RACE. The instrument given in TCRdb is Illumina HiSeq 2500. In TCRdb, the public reads were trimmed at Q25 with fastp and aligned with MiXCR, with productive beta chains retained. CDR3 protein sequences are deduplicated, and each keeps its most common genes and DNA. Across this sample there are roughly 500,000 distinct CDR3 sequences, with 15% to 20% seen only once. Clones ranked in the top ten supply 13% to 15% of the sample. According to the study, the label for this sample's treatment or condition signals: live attenuated yellow fever vaccine strain. The specimen comprised PBMCs, sampled 15 days after the yellow fever booster vaccination. The origin of the receptors is a man aged 25-45 years who received the YFV17D yellow fever vaccine.

The J gene is TRBJ2-5, the V gene TRBV24-1; 7 bases are a match to TRBD1. The junction had 4 bases not matched to a gene; V was cut back by 3 bases and J by 4 bases. From germline, CDR1 is KGHDR and CDR2 SFDVKD. The CDR3 consists of 14 residues. The CDR3 is CATSDDRVGETQYF. For the CDR3, the DNA is TGTGCCACCAGTGATGACAGGGTTGGAGAGACCCAGTACTTC.

The V call is TRBV5-6, the J call TRBJ2-1, with 7 positions matching TRBD2. The CDR3 has 17 amino acids. The ends lost 6 bases at V and 2 bases at J; junction bases unmatched: 14. Per the germline V gene, CDR1 is SGHDT and CDR2 is YYEEEE. CDR3 nucleotides: TGTGCCAGCAACCCCACTAGCGAGAGGAGGGCCTACAATGAGCAGTTCTTC. Translated, it gives CASNPTSERRAYNEQFF. Full variable domain (missing parts from reference TRBV5-6 and TRBJ2-1): DAGVTQSPTHLIKTRGQQVTLRCSPKSGHDTVSWYQQALGQGPQFIFQYYEEEERQRGNFPDRFSGHQFPNYSSELNVNALLLGDSALYLCASNPTSERRAYNEQFFGPGTRLTVL.

This clonotype was picked up a small number of times. This sequence joins TRBV7-2 and TRBJ2-2; D perhaps matches TRBD2 (5 bases). This CDR3 is 16 amino acids long. Per germline, CDR1 SGHTA and CDR2 FQGNSA. Trimming pared 2 bases from V and 2 bases from J, leaving 12 bases between. DNA for the CDR3: TGTGCCAGCAGCTTACGGGCCGGGATAAACACCGGGGAGCTGTTTTTT. Amino acid sequence: CASSLRAGINTGELFF.

The chain joins TRBV5-1 to TRBJ2-1; TRBD2 aligns across 8 bases. V dropped 2 bases and J dropped 4; count of bases not matched to a gene: 5. Germline CDR1 reads SGHRS; CDR2 reads YFSETQ. CDR3 length equals 15 residues. DNA of the CDR3: TGCGCCAGCAGCTTATTTAGCGGGACATACAATGAGCAGTTCTTC. Encoded protein: CASSLFSGTYNEQFF.

This clonotype was counted only a few times. The V gene is TRBV25-1, the J gene TRBJ2-5, with D possibly called TRBD1 or TRBD2 (5 bases each). Germline V gene data show CDR1 as MGHDK and CDR2 as SYGVNS. Trimming took off 1 base at V and 5 bases at J, with 11 bases between the two ends. CDR3 length: 14 residues. This CDR3 is CASSESGGRETQYF. In DNA form, the CDR3 reads TGTGCCAGCAGTGAATCTGGGGGTAGGGAGACCCAGTACTTC. The whole variable domain, remainder taken from reference TRBV25-1 and TRBJ2-5, is EADIYQTPRYLVIGTGKKITLECSQTMGHDKMYWYQQDPGMELHLIHYSYGVNSTEKGDLSSESTVSRIRTEHFPLTLESARPSHTSQYLCASSESGGRETQYFGPGTRLLVL.

The chain joins TRBV6-5 to TRBJ1-5, with TRBD1 as a possible D gene (6 bases). Germline CDR1 MNHEY, CDR2 SVGAGI. This CDR3 is 14 amino acids long. The V end was cut by 3 bases, the J end by 5 bases, with 11 bases between. DNA for the CDR3: TGTGCCAGCAGTTATCACAGGGCCGATCAGCCCCAGCATTTT. It encodes CASSYHRADQPQHF.

The chain uses TRBV7-3 and TRBJ2-1; TRBD2 agrees at 12 bases. The V and J ends lost 5 bases and 9 bases, in that order; junction bases with no gene match: 5. The CDR3 consists of 14 residues. Germline CDR1 reads SGHTA; CDR2 reads FQGTGA. The CDR3 nucleotides are TGTGCCAGCAGCCCGACTAGCGGGAGCCTTGAGCAGTTCTTC. Its translation: CASSPTSGSLEQFF.

The chain carries TRBV28 and TRBJ2-7; TRBD1 agrees at 8 bases. V shed 1 base and J 5 bases; nucleotides not matched to a gene: 10. Germline values: CDR1 MDHEN, CDR2 SYDVKM. The CDR3 is 16 residues long. The CDR3 protein is CASSLYPGGAGHEQYF. CDR3 bases: TGTGCCAGCAGTTTATACCCAGGGGGCGCGGGTCACGAGCAGTACTTC. Drawing the rest from reference TRBV28 and TRBJ2-7, the complete variable domain is DVKVTQSSRYLVKRTGEKVFLECVQDMDHENMFWYRQDPGLGLRLIYFSYDVKMKEKGDIPEGYSVSREKKERFSLILESASTNQTSMYLCASSLYPGGAGHEQYFGPGTRLTVT.

This rearrangement joins TRBV5-1 to TRBJ2-5, with 9 positions matching TRBD1. V was pared by 3 bases and J by 4 bases, with 7 bases of the junction left unmatched. The CDR3 consists of 15 residues. Germline-derived CDR1 and CDR2 are SGHRS and YFSETQ. The CDR3 DNA reads as TGCGCCAGCAGCTCAACGGGACAGGGTCGAGAGACCCAGTACTTC. It encodes CASSSTGQGRETQYF.

The rearrangement joins TRBV18 to TRBJ2-5, with 7 bases identical to TRBD1. Unmatched junction bases numbered 3, after V lost 0 bases and J lost 2 bases. The CDR3 is 15 amino acids. The germline V gene encodes CDR1 KGHSH and CDR2 LQKENI. CDR3 in DNA: TGTGCCAGCTCACCACCCCGCAGGGGGCAAGAGACCCAGTACTTC. Amino acids: CASSPPRRGQETQYF. The full variable domain, completed using reference TRBV18 and TRBJ2-5, is NAGVMQNPRHLVRRRGQEARLRCSPMKGHSHVYWYRQLPEEGLKFMVYLQKENIIDESGMPKERFSAEFPKEGPSILRIQQVVRGDSAAYFCASSPPRRGQETQYFGPGTRLLVL.

The rearrangement links TRBV7-8 to TRBJ2-1, with TRBD1 matching 10 bases. The CDR3 extends over 16 amino acids. Germline CDR1 reads SGHVS; CDR2 reads FQNEAQ. V was pared by 6 bases and J by 7 bases, with 12 bases of the junction left unmatched. CDR3 DNA sequence: TGTGCCAGCAGTGTTCCGGAGACAGGGGGCTTGAATGAGCAGTTCTTC. It encodes CASSVPETGGLNEQFF.

V gene TRBV5-4 combines with J gene TRBJ2-5, with D perhaps being TRBD1 or TRBD2 (5 bases each). Between the trimmed V and J ends, which lost 4 bases and 0 bases, there was a span of 16 bases. The CDR3 has 16 residues. Germline CDR1 and CDR2: SGHNT and YYREEE (reference sequence). The CDR3 DNA reads as TGTGCCAGCAGCCTAAATCATGGGACGGACCAAGAGACCCAGTACTTC. Residues: CASSLNHGTDQETQYF. The variable domain in full, completed from reference TRBV5-4 and TRBJ2-5, reads ETGVTQSPTHLIKTRGQQVTLRCSSQSGHNTVSWYQQALGQGPQFIFQYYREEENGRGNFPPRFSGLQFPNYSSELNVNALELDDSALYLCASSLNHGTDQETQYFGPGTRLLVL.

The V call is TRBV7-8, the J call TRBJ2-1; possible D gene TRBD1, 5 bases. Trimming cost V 1 base and J 15 bases, with 16 bases left between them. Germline V gene lookup returns CDR1 SGHVS and CDR2 FQNEAQ. The CDR3 totals 13 residues. Written as DNA, the CDR3 is TGTGCCAGCAGCTTAGAGACAGCCAGCAAAGCGTTCTTC. It is translated as CASSLETASKAFF.

The rearrangement uses TRBV6-2 or TRBV6-3 and TRBJ2-5; weak D call: TRBD2 (6 bases). Trimming took 0 bases from V and 5 from J, leaving 16 bases between them. Germline V gene sequence: CDR1 MNHEY, CDR2 SVGEGT. The CDR3 runs 16 residues. The CDR3: CASSYSRGFVLETQYF. In nucleotides, the CDR3 is TGTGCCAGCAGTTACTCCCGGGGGTTCGTGTTGGAGACCCAGTACTTC.

The rearrangement joins TRBV20-1 to TRBJ2-7, with 7 bases fitting TRBD1. CDR3 length equals 14 residues. CDR1 is DFQATT, CDR2 SNEGSKA, per germline (reference sequence). The ends lost 0 bases at V and 3 bases at J; junction bases unmatched: 5. CDR3 DNA: TGCAGTGCTAGAGAGACAGGGCGAGGCTACGAGCAGTACTTC. Translation gives CSARETGRGYEQYF.

This clonotype has only a few counts. The V call is TRBV6-2 or TRBV6-3, the J call TRBJ2-1, with a weak D call TRBD1 (5 bases). Germline assignment: CDR1 MNHEY and CDR2 SVGEGT. Trimming stripped 0 bases from V and 8 bases from J, with 14 bases between. The CDR3 is 15 residues long. CDR3 protein: CASSYSRQWRDEQFF. The CDR3 coding sequence is TGTGCCAGCAGTTACTCGAGACAGTGGCGCGATGAGCAGTTCTTC.

The table lists this clonotype with a few counts. V gene TRBV28 combines with J gene TRBJ2-7, with TRBD2 identical over 7 bases. Germline trimming cut 7 bases from V and 2 bases from J; bases unmatched to any gene: 8. Looked up from germline, CDR1 is MDHEN and CDR2 is SYDVKM. The CDR3 extends over 14 amino acids. CDR3 sequence (DNA): TGTGCCAGCAACATCGGGACTAAAACCTACGAGCAGTACTTC. Its protein is CASNIGTKTYEQYF. Supplemented by reference TRBV28 and TRBJ2-7, the full variable domain reads DVKVTQSSRYLVKRTGEKVFLECVQDMDHENMFWYRQDPGLGLRLIYFSYDVKMKEKGDIPEGYSVSREKKERFSLILESASTNQTSMYLCASNIGTKTYEQYFGPGTRLTVT.

V gene TRBV5-1 combines with J gene TRBJ2-6; D not certain. The V gene's germline CDR1 is SGHRS and CDR2 YFSETQ. V was shortened by 4 bases and J by 0 bases, with 5 bases between the two germline ends. This CDR3 region has 14 residues. The CDR3: CASSAHSGANVLTF. The CDR3 bases are TGCGCCAGCAGCGCTCACTCTGGGGCCAACGTCCTGACTTTC.

About this clonotype itself: An end of the junction does not agree with germline; a read error may underlie this. The chain joins TRBV2 to TRBJ2-3, with a tentative D call TRBD2 (6 bases). The CDR3 is 15 residues long. The germline CDR1 and CDR2 sequences are SNHLY and FYNNEI. The CDR3 spells CASSGGRTSTDTKYF. The DNA of the CDR3 is TGTGCCAGCAGTGGTGGGAGAACTAGCACAGATACGAAGTATTTT.

The rearrangement uses TRBV12-3 or TRBV12-4 and TRBJ2-1, with 9 bases lining up with TRBD1. This CDR3 spans 14 amino acids. V was pared by 3 bases and J by 13 bases, with 10 bases of the junction left unmatched. CDR3: CASSFRDREHRQFF. DNA of the CDR3: TGTGCCAGCAGTTTCCGGGACAGGGAACATAGACAGTTCTTC.

This rearrangement joins TRBV27 to TRBJ2-1; maybe TRBD2 (6 bases). Germline loops: CDR1 MNHEY, CDR2 SMNVEV (reference sequence). V was cut by 6 bases and J by 2 bases, with 14 bases left in between. This CDR3 comprises 15 residues. CDR3: CASSLGTETYNEQFF. Here the CDR3 DNA reads TGTGCCAGCAGCCTCGGGACTGAAACCTACAATGAGCAGTTCTTC.

This clonotype was seen a few times. The CDR3 is CASSSRQGARTGELFF. DNA for the CDR3: TGTGCCAGCAGCTCCCGACAGGGGGCTCGCACCGGGGAGCTGTTTTTT. The genes are TRBV13 and TRBJ2-2; 10 bases map to TRBD1. The CDR3 has 16 residues. V was pared by 4 bases and J by 4 bases, with 6 bases of the junction left unmatched. Germline CDR1 is PRHDT and CDR2 is FYEKMQ (reference sequence).

The J gene is TRBJ2-7, the V gene TRBV5-1, with 8 bases that match TRBD2. Per germline, CDR1 SGHRS and CDR2 YFSETQ. The CDR3 length is 15 residues. V was pared by 0 bases and J by 7 bases, with 9 bases of the junction left unmatched. CDR3 nucleotide sequence: TGCGCCAGCAGCTTGGCCGCGGGGTCGGGGGGGGAGCAGTACTTC. Residues: CASSLAAGSGGEQYF. The full variable domain, completed using reference TRBV5-1 and TRBJ2-7, is KAGVTQTPRYLIKTRGQQVTLSCSPISGHRSVSWYQQTPGQGLQFLFEYFSETQRNKGNFPGRFSGRQFSNSRSEMNVSTLELGDSALYLCASSLAAGSGGEQYFGPGTRLTVT.

This sequence joins TRBV6-1 and TRBJ2-3, with 8 bases aligning to TRBD2. CDR1 MNHNS and CDR2 SASEGT come from the germline V gene. J lost 3 bases, V lost 5 bases, and 16 bases had no gene match. This CDR3 is 18 amino acids long. The CDR3 bases are TGTGCCAGCAGTACCTCTGGCGGGAGGACCCGGATGACAGATACGCAGTATTTT. Protein product: CASSTSGGRTRMTDTQYF.

This clonotype showed up just a few times. The chain uses TRBV11-1 and TRBJ2-7; the D gene is possibly TRBD1 (5 bases). Germline V gene sequence: CDR1 SGHAT, CDR2 FQDESV (reference sequence). This CDR3 is 14 amino acids long. V was cut by 5 bases and J by 1 base, with 12 bases left in between. The CDR3 reads CASSPRPGSYEQYF. Here the CDR3 DNA reads TGTGCCAGCAGCCCACGGCCAGGGTCCTACGAGCAGTACTTC.